This entry concerns a single T cell receptor (beta chain). This entry belongs to a study of identical twins. The germline V gene has CDR1 ENHRY and CDR2 SYGVKD. V lost 4 bases and J lost 1; bases outside the gene matches: 6. The CDR3 is made up of 15 amino acids. TCRdb redid the calling of the 5' RACE reads with MiXCR, one entry per CDR3 protein. The sample lists 400,000 to 600,000 distinct CDR3 sequences; approximately 20% were seen once. In addition, the sample was reused for a study of yellow fever vaccine responses in identical twins.

The gene calls are TRBV10-3 and TRBJ2-5, with 7 bases aligning to TRBD1. This TCR came from a woman between 18 and 30 years old in good health. The source material was CD4+ T cells sorted from blood. In DNA form, the CDR3 reads TGTGCCATCAGTGGGCACGGGACAGCCCAAGAGACCCAGTACTTC. Residues: CAISGHGTAQETQYF.